Included here is one T cell receptor beta chain sequence, with context. Its antigen remains unidentified. No much larger clone exists at a distance of one base, and base qualities are not known. TCRbeta CDR3 regions were amplified by the immunoSEQ bias-controlled multiplex PCR and were subjected to high-throughput sequencing. The source study handled its data this way. The immunoSEQ vendor pipeline collapsed and filtered the CDR3 sequences so that the abundance and frequency of each unique TCRbeta CDR3 could be quantified. Dominant CDR3 amino acid sequences were clustered with SARS-CoV-2-specific ImmuneCODE TCRbeta sequences by CD-HIT using a 90% global sequence identity threshold. Clones at frequencies from 0.1 to 1 were categorized as hyperexpanded, and clones at frequencies from 0.01 to 0.1 were categorized as large. CDR3 amino acid sequences and V and J gene assignments of dominant clones were confirmed with MiXCR. The R stringdist package was used to calculate Levenshtein distances between the patient clonotypes and the ImmuneCODE hits. This is the immuneACCESS table as TCRdb keeps it, with only in-frame sequences that have V and J called. A part of the clones is gone; compared with another copy, unresolved V genes explain less than half, and the rest is unexplained. V and J calls and clone size follow that table, whereas D and trimming were derived from the DNA. The sample records about 6,600 clones, around 73% of which are singletons. The top ten clones comprise roughly a fifth of the sample.

The QIAamp DNA FFPE kit was used to extract genomic DNA from formalin-fixed paraffin-embedded autopsy tissue. CDR1 and CDR2 are read off the germline V gene as MGHRA and YSYEKL. The germline ends are 7 bases apart after V is trimmed by 1 base and J by 0 bases. There are 15 amino acids in the CDR3, from cysteine to phenylalanine inclusive. Just CDR3 DNA is preserved here, 45 bases in frame from base 1. The sample belongs to a study of T cell repertoires in MIS-A myocarditis (dated by TCRdb to between 2021 and 2023). Sequences were obtained from right inferior lung lobe tissue obtained at autopsy. The V and J segments used are TRBV4-1 and TRBJ1-5; the D gene assignment is ambiguous. The receptor was isolated from a young man with fulminant myocarditis from multisystem inflammatory syndrome in adults (MIS-A) after COVID-19. The DNA sequence is as follows: TGCGCCAGCAGCCAAGGGGTCAATAGCAATCAGCCCCAGCATTTT. Translation gives CASSQGVNSNQPQHF.